This TCR beta chain was captured by sequencing in a study of blood T cell repertoires in COVID-19. The overall study: COVID-19 samples collected from the United States, Italy and Spain covered acute and convalescent phases. The cDNA or gDNA used as material had been derived from T cells, B-cell-depleted T cells, or PBMCs.

Some clones are missing from TCRdb's copy, which holds only in-frame ones; the method was immunoSEQ multiplex PCR. Here the sample spans roughly 280,000 clones, around nine tenths being singletons. Seattle patients were enrolled during active infection and followed longitudinally. This CDR3 has 13 residues. Per germline, CDR1 SGHRS and CDR2 YFSETQ. The junction had 5 bases not matched to a gene; V was cut back by 4 bases and J by 5 bases. Sequenced: peripheral blood. The gene calls are TRBV5-1 and TRBJ1-2, with 7 nucleotides matching TRBD1. The sequence was obtained from a woman aged 25 to 39 with COVID-19, enrolled during active disease. The CDR3, as DNA: TGCGCCAGCAGCCAGGGGGTGCTATATGGCTACACCTTC. It specifies CASSQGVLYGYTF. Variable domain in full (rest from reference TRBV5-1 and TRBJ1-2): KAGVTQTPRYLIKTRGQQVTLSCSPISGHRSVSWYQQTPGQGLQFLFEYFSETQRNKGNFPGRFSGRQFSNSRSEMNVSTLELGDSALYLCASSQGVLYGYTFGSGTRLTVV.